This TCR beta chain appears in the sequencing data of a study of T cell responses to AZD1222 COVID-19 vaccine. Details on this clone: Its antigen is currently unknown. Relative to the germline gene, one junction end is altered; a read error may explain this.

Assay used: immunoSEQ multiplex PCR; TCRdb lists only in-frame clones, some missing. The data contain tens of thousands of clones, 87% of them singletons. General study findings and limits: The donor group comprised mostly white British people and more females; the analysis possibly underestimated clonal diversity. Across the whole spike, CD4 TCRs peaked at regions 160-218 and 743-854. Nearly half of spike-specific TCRs reportedly target variant regions that are unmutated in the B.1.351 and B.1.1.7 variants. Repertoire sampling occurred only after the peak T cell response.

Material: peripheral blood, obtained 28 days after the second AZD1222 dose. The sequence was obtained from an adult who received the AZD1222 COVID-19 vaccine.

The CDR3 here is CASSEGVSPYNEQFF. DNA for the CDR3: TGTGCCAGCAGTGAGGGTGTCTCACCCTATAATGAGCAGTTCTTC. This chain uses TRBV6-1 with TRBJ2-1, with D hard to call. This CDR3 has 15 residues. Germline V gene sequence: CDR1 MNHNS, CDR2 SASEGT.